This T cell receptor beta chain was recovered during a study of T cell changes during pregnancy in multiple sclerosis. Measured with immunoSEQ multiplex PCR; TCRdb has only the in-frame clones, and not every one. Of about 50,000 clones in the sample, about 90% were seen once. V was clipped by 0 bases and J by 3 bases; unmatched bases: 4. Germline V gene data show CDR1 as MNHEY and CDR2 as SVGAGI. The CDR3 totals 15 residues. The chain has TRBV6-5 and TRBJ1-2, with 7 bases matching TRBD1. This clonotype was sampled from a female donor with multiple sclerosis, enrolled in a pregnancy study. Sequences were derived from CD4+ T cells from peripheral blood mononuclear cells, sampled after pregnancy. Here the CDR3 reads CASSYSRTGDYGYTF. The CDR3 coding sequence is TGTGCCAGCAGTTACTCGAGAACAGGGGACTATGGCTACACCTTC.